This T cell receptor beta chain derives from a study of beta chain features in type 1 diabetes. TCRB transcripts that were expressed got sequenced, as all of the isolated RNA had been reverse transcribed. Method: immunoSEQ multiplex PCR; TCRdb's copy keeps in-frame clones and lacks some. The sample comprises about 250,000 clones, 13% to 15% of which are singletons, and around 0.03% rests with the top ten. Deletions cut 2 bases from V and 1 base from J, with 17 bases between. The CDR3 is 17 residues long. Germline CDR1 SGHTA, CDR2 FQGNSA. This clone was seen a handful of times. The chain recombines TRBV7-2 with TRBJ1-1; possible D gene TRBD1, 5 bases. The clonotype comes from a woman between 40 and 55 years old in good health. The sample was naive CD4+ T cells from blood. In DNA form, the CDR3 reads TGTGCCAGCAGCTTAAAGGGGCAGGGTCTTACGAACACTGAAGCTTTCTTT. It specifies CASSLKGQGLTNTEAFF.